This T cell receptor (beta chain) was sequenced for a study of shared clonotypes between healthy human individuals. Study in general: Each donor's CD8 memory used one plate, CD8 naive two, each CD4 subset three. General study findings and limits: Non-shared clonotypes had lower generation probabilities than clonotypes shared by all four sorted-subset donors.

The naive CD8 subset, CD45RO-negative cells positively selected for CCR7, excluded terminally differentiated effector memory CD45RA+ cells. Trimming shortened V by 5 bases and J by 0 bases, and 11 bases separated the two germline ends. The CDR3 consists of 15 residues. Germline CDR1 is MDHEN and CDR2 is SYDVKM. The table came from immunoSEQ multiplex PCR; TCRdb's copy has only in-frame clones and leaves some out. The sample has hundreds of thousands of clones; roughly 96% are singletons. As to this clone: The antigen remains undetermined.

The sequencing input was naive CD8+ T cells sorted from blood. The chain uses TRBV28 and TRBJ2-1; perhaps TRBD2 as D (6 bases). The sequence was obtained from a woman between 25 and 40 years old in good health. This chain's CDR3 is CASSPGEHSYNEQFF. CDR3 nucleotide sequence: TGTGCCAGCAGTCCGGGAGAACACTCCTACAATGAGCAGTTCTTC.